The clone carrying this TCR beta chain appeared a few times. The antigen remains unidentified. The sample is drawn from a study of human T cells and chemical hapten exposure. For the study at large: The patients, most of them female, presented with alopecia areata, totalis or universalis. Whole-study findings and limits: There were significantly more large CDR3 similarity clusters among expanded TCRs than among controls.

Library construction involved attaching unique molecular identifiers to individual cDNA molecules, which allowed quantitative, reproducible TCR counting. One entry per CDR3 protein results from TCRdb running MiXCR on the RACE reads. The data contain about 70,000 distinct CDR3 sequences, approximately 9.8% of them seen just once; the ten biggest clones take up 3.3%. The time point here: patch test 1, 2 weeks after DPC sensitization. The treatment was: therapeutic diphenylcyclopropenone sensitization with weekly scalp DPC. At patch-test visits, sampling came before the patch test. V lost 3 bases and J 0 bases, leaving 10 bases between the germline ends. This CDR3 is built from 15 residues. Germline CDR1 is SGHRS and CDR2 is YFSETQ.

The genes are TRBV5-1 and TRBJ1-5, with no clear D. Sequencing was performed on whole blood, taken in connection with sensitization to the hapten diphenylcyclopropenone (DPC). The origin of this receptor is a woman aged 40 to 50 with alopecia areata. Some clones in this sample may be carry-over from other donors' samples. CDR3 region: CASSSVRYSNQPQHF. The CDR3 DNA reads TGCGCCAGCAGCTCGGTCAGATATAGCAATCAGCCCCAGCATTTT. Full variable domain (rest looked up from reference TRBV5-1 and TRBJ1-5): KAGVTQTPRYLIKTRGQQVTLSCSPISGHRSVSWYQQTPGQGLQFLFEYFSETQRNKGNFPGRFSGRQFSNSRSEMNVSTLELGDSALYLCASSSVRYSNQPQHFGDGTRLSIL.